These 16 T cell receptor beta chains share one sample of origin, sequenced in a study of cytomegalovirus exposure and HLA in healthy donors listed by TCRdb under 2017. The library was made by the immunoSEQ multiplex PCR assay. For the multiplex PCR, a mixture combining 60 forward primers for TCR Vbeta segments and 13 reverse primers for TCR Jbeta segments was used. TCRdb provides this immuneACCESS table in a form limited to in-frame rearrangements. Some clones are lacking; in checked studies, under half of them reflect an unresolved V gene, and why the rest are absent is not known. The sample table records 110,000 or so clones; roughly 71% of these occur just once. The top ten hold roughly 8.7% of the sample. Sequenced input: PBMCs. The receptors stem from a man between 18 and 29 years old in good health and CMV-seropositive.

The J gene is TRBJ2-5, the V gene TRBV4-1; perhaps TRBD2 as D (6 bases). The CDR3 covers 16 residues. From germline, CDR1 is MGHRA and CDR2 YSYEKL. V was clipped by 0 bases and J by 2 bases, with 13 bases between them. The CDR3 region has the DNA TGCGCCAGCAGCCAAGATGGCGGGGCCAGGCAAGAGACCCAGTACTTC. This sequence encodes CASSQDGGARQETQYF.

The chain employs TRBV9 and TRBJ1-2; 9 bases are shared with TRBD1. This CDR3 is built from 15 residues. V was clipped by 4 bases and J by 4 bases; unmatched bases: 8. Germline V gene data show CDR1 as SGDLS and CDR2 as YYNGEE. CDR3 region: CASSFRTGEGYGYTF. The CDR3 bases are TGTGCCAGCAGCTTCCGGACAGGGGAAGGCTATGGCTACACCTTC.

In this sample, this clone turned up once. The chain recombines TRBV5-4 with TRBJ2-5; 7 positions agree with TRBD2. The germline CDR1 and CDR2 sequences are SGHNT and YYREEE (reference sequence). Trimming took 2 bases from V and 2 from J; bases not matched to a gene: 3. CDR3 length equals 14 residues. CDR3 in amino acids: CASSLAGTQETQYF. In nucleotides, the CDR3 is TGTGCCAGCAGCTTAGCGGGGACGCAAGAGACCCAGTACTTC.

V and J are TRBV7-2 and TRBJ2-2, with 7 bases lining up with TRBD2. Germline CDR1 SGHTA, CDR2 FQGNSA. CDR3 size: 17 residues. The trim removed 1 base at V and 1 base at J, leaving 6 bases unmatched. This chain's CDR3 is CASSLVWASGNTGELFF. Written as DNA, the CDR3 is TGTGCCAGCAGCTTAGTTTGGGCTAGCGGGAACACCGGGGAGCTGTTTTTT.

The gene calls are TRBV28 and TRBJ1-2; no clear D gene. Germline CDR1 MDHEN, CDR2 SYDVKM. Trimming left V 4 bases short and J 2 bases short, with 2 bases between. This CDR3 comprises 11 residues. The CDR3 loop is CASSSNYGYTF. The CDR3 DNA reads TGTGCCAGCAGTTCGAACTATGGCTACACCTTC.

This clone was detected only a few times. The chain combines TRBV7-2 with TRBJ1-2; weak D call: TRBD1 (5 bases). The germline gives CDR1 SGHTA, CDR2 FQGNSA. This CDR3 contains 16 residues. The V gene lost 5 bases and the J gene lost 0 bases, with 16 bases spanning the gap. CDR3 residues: CASSLRGVGANYGYTF. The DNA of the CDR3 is TGTGCCAGCAGCCTCCGGGGGGTCGGAGCTAACTATGGCTACACCTTC.

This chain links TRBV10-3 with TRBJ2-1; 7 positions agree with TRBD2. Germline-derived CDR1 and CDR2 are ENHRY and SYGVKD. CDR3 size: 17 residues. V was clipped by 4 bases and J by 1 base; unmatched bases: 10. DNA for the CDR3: TGTGCCATCAGTGCAAACTTGGGCGGGGGTTCCTACAATGAGCAGTTCTTC. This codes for CAISANLGGGSYNEQFF.

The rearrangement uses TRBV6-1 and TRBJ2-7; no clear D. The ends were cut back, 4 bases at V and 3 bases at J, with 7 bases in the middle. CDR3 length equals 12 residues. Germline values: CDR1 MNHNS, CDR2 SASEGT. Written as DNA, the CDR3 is TGTGCCAGCAGTGTCGGAGACTACGAGCAGTACGTC. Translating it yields CASSVGDYEQYV.

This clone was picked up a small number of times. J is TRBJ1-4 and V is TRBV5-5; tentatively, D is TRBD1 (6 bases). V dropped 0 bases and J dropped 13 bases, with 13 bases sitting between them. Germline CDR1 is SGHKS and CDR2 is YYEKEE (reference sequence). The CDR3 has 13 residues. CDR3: CASSLDYRVGLFF. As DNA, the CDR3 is TGTGCCAGCAGCTTGGACTACAGGGTTGGACTGTTTTTT.

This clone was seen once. The CDR3 DNA sequence: TGTGCCAGCAGCGCCGGGACAGGGAGCGGCTACACCTTC. Its translation is CASSAGTGSGYTF. The chain combines TRBV9 with TRBJ1-2; 9 bases map to TRBD1. The germline V gene encodes CDR1 SGDLS and CDR2 YYNGEE. With V trimmed by 3 bases and J by 8 bases, 5 bases remained unmatched. The CDR3 spans 13 residues.

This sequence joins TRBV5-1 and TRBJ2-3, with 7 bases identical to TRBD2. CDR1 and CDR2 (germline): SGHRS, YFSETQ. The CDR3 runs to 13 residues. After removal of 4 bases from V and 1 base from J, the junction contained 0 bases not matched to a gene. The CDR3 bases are TGCGCCAGCAGCAGCGGGGGCACAGATACGCAGTATTTT. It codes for CASSSGGTDTQYF.

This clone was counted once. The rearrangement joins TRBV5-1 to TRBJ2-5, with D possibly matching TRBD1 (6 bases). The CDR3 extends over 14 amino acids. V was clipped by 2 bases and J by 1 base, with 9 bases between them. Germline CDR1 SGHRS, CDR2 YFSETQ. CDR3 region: CASSFMGAQETQYF. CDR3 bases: TGCGCCAGCAGCTTTATGGGGGCCCAAGAGACCCAGTACTTC.

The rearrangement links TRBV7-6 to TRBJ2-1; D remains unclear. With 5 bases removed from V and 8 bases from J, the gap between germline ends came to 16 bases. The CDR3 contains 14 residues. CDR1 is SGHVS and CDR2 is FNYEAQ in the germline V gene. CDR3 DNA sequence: TGTGCCAGCAGCCCGATCTCCATTTCGGATGAGCAGTTCTTC. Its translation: CASSPISISDEQFF.

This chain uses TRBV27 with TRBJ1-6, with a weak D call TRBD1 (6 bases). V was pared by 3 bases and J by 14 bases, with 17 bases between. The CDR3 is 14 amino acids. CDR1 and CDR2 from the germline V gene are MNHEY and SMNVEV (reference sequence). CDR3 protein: CASSLGHGGSALHF. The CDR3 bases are TGTGCCAGCAGTTTGGGACACGGCGGTTCGGCCCTCCACTTT.

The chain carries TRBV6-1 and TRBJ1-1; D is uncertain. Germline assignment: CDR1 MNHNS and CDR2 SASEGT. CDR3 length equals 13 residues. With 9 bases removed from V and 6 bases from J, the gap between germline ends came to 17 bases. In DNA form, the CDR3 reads TGTGCCAGTACGCCGCCGGGGTGGCCTGAAGCTTTCTTT. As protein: CASTPPGWPEAFF.

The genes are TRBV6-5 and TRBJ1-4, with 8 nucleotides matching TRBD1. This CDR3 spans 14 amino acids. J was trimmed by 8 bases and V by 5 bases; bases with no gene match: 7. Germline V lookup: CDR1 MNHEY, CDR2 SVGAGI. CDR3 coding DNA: TGTGCCAGCAGTCGACGACAGGGGAGGGAAAAACTGTTTTTT. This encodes CASSRRQGREKLFF.